This TCR beta chain was identified during a study of shared clonotypes between healthy human individuals. Study background: The study enrolled a couple of women and three men aged 18 to 49.

Remarks on this clone: Its antigen is not identified.

General observations from the study: The naive CD4 repertoires of a handful of donors were compared, and approximately 5% of clonotypes were shared. What limited the represented genetic and exposure-history diversity was the small number of donors.

The J segment lost 5 bases and the V segment lost 8 bases, leaving 15 bases of the junction unmatched. CDR1 MDHEN and CDR2 SYDVKM come from the germline V gene. This CDR3 region has 17 residues. TCRdb's copy holds only in-frame clones and misses some; the assay was immunoSEQ multiplex PCR. The table has hundreds of thousands of clones, about 95% seen once; the top ten hold 0.095% to 0.14%. Naivety among CD8 cells was defined by CD45RO negativity and positive CCR7 selection, thereby excluding terminally differentiated effector memory CD45RA+ cells. The donors were all Caucasian adults (living in Nashville, Tennessee).

The gene calls are TRBV28 and TRBJ1-5; TRBD1 aligns across 10 bases. The material sequenced was naive CD8+ T cells sorted from blood. This TCR came from a woman aged 25-40 years in good health. CDR3 amino acids: CASLQTGTGVLDQPQHF. The CDR3 DNA reads TGTGCCAGCCTACAAACCGGGACAGGGGTTTTAGATCAGCCCCAGCATTTT.